This T cell receptor (beta chain) was profiled in a study of blood T cell repertoires in COVID-19. Data came from immunoSEQ multiplex PCR; TCRdb stores just in-frame clones and leaves some out. The sample contains some 250,000 clones, about nine tenths of which appear only once. The CDR3 consists of 13 residues. The V and J ends lost 1 base and 7 bases respectively, with 12 bases between them. Germline CDR1 is SGHDT and CDR2 is YYEEEE. The source is a man younger than 45 who had recovered from COVID-19. Source material: peripheral blood. The V gene is TRBV5-6, the J gene TRBJ2-7; possibly TRBD1 for D (6 bases). The CDR3 DNA is TGTGCCAGCAGCTTGTGGGCAGGGGATGAGCAGTACTTC. It is translated as CASSLWAGDEQYF.